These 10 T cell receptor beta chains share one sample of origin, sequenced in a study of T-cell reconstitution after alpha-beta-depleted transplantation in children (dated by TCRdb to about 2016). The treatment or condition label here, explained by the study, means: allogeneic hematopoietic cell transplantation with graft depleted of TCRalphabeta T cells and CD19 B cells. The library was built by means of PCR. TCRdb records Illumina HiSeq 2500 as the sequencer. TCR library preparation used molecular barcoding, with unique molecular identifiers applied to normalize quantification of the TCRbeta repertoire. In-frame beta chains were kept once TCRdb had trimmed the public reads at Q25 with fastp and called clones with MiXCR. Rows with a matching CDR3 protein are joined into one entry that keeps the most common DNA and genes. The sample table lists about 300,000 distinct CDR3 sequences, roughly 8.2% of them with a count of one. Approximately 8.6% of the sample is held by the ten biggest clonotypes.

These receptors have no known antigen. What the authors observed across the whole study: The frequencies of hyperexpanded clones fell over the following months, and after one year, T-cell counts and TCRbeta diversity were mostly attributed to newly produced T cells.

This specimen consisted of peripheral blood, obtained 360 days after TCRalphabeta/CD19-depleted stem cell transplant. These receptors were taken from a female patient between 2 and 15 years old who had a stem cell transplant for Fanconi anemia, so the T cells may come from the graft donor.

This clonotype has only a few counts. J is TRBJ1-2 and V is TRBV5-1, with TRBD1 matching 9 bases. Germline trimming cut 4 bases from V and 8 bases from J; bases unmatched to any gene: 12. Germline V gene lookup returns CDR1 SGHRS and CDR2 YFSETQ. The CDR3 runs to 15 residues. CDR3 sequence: CASSDRPGQGTGYTF. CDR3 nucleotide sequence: TGCGCCAGCAGCGATCGGCCGGGACAGGGTACCGGCTACACCTTC.

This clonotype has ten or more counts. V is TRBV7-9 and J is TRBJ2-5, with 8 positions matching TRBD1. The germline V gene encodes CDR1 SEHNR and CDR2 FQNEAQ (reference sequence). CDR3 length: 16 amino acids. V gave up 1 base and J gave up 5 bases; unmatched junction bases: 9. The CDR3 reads CASSLVGTGERETQYF. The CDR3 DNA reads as TGTGCCAGCAGCTTAGTTGGGACAGGCGAGAGGGAGACCCAGTACTTC. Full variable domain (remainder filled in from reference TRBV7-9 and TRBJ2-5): DTGVSQNPRHKITKRGQNVTFRCDPISEHNRLYWYRQTLGQGPEFLTYFQNEAQLEKSRLLSDRFSAERPKGSFSTLEIQRTEQGDSAMYLCASSLVGTGERETQYFGPGTRLLVL.

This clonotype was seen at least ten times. The CDR3 region is CSATPGPRGDTQYF. CDR3 DNA: TGCAGTGCTACCCCGGGCCCAAGAGGAGATACGCAGTATTTT. The chain employs TRBV20-1 and TRBJ2-3; no firm D call. In germline, CDR1 is DFQATT, CDR2 SNEGSKA (reference sequence). The CDR3 has 14 amino acids. V lost 4 bases, J lost 5 bases, and 16 bases lay in between.

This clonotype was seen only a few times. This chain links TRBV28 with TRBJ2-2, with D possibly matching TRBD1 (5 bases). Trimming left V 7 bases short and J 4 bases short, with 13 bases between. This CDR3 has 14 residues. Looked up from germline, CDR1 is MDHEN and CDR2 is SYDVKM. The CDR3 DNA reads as TGTGCCAGCATGGAAGACAGAGGCACCGGGGAGCTGTTTTTT. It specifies CASMEDRGTGELFF.

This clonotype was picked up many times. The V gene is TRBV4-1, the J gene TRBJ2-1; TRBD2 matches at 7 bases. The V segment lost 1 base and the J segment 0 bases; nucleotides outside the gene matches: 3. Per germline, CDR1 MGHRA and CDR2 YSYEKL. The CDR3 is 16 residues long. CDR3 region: CASSQGWGGSYNEQFF. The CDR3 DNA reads TGCGCCAGCAGCCAAGGGTGGGGGGGCTCCTACAATGAGCAGTTCTTC.

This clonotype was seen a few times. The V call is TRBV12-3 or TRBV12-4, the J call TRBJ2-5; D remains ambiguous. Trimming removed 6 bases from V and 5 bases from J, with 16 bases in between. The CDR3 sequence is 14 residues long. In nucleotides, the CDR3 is TGTGCCAGCAGCTCCTCCCTGCCCCCGGAGACCCAGTACTTC. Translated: CASSSSLPPETQYF.

The CDR3 region has the DNA TGCGCCAGCACCCCGGGACAGCTATCTAGCACAGATACGCAGTATTTT. Protein: CASTPGQLSSTDTQYF. This chain joins TRBV5-1 and TRBJ2-3, with TRBD1 identical over 7 bases. Germline CDR1 and CDR2: SGHRS and YFSETQ. V gave up 6 bases and J gave up 0 bases; unmatched junction bases: 10. The length of the CDR3 is 16 residues.

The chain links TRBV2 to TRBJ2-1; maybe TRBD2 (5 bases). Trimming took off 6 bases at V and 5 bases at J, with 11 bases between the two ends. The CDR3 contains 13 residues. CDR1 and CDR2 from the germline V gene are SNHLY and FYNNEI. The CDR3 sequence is CASSGTRDNEQFF. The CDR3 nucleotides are TGTGCCAGCAGCGGTACTAGAGACAATGAGCAGTTCTTC.

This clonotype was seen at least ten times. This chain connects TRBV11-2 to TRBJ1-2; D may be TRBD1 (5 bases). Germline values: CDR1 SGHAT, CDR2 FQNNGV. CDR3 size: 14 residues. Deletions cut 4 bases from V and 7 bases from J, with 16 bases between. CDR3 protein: CASSSPGRRGGYTF. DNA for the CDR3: TGTGCCAGCAGCTCGCCGGGACGGAGGGGTGGCTACACCTTC.

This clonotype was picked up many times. CDR3 sequence (DNA): TGTGCCAGCATCCTAGGACAGGGGAAGTACTTC. Translation gives CASILGQGKYF. The chain recombines TRBV6-1 with TRBJ2-7, with 9 nucleotides matching TRBD1. V lost 7 bases, J lost 11 bases, and 6 bases stayed unmatched. Germline V lookup: CDR1 MNHNS, CDR2 SASEGT. The CDR3 spans 11 residues.